One and the same sample provided the 30 T cell receptor beta chains below, sequenced in a study of T cells expressing NK-cell markers. From its re-call of the 5' RACE reads, TCRdb lists each CDR3 protein once, without DNA. The listing records 300,000 to 500,000 distinct CDR3 sequences. The material sequenced was blood T cells: a sorted CD56 or NKG2C T cell subset, CD4+ or CD8+ T cells, or bulk PBMC T cells (not recorded which). These receptors all stem from a woman between 50 and 59 years old in good health.

The chain has TRBV5-1 and TRBJ2-5; TCRdb's D gene call, TRBD2, goes unchecked for lack of DNA. Germline loops: CDR1 SGHRS, CDR2 YFSETQ. The CDR3 consists of 14 residues. The CDR3 loop is CASSLGTPQETQYF.

V is TRBV6-6 and J is TRBJ1-2. This CDR3 spans 11 amino acids. Germline V gives CDR1 MNHNY, CDR2 SVGAGI (reference sequence). This CDR3 is CASSHTYGYTF.

CDR3: CSAGITGANSEQFF. This chain connects TRBV20-1 to TRBJ2-1. The CDR3 has 14 amino acids. Germline CDR1 is DFQATT and CDR2 is SNEGSKA (reference sequence).

The chain uses TRBV20-1 and TRBJ2-2; lacking DNA, the TRBD2 call made by TCRdb goes unchecked. Germline lookup yields CDR1 DFQATT and CDR2 SNEGSKA (reference sequence). The CDR3 is 15 amino acids. The chain's CDR3 is CSARDLAGFSGELFF.

The chain couples TRBV28 to TRBJ2-1; the TCRdb call, TRBD2, lacks DNA for checking. This CDR3 spans 14 amino acids. CDR1 MDHEN and CDR2 SYDVKM come from the germline V gene. CDR3 sequence: CASSRGLAGAEQFF.

The chain joins TRBV6-2 or TRBV6-3 to TRBJ2-5; TCRdb returns TRBD1, unconfirmable since there is no DNA. The V gene's germline CDR1 is MNHEY and CDR2 SVGEGT. The CDR3 contains 18 residues. CDR3 protein: CASSYFDRVDVDAETQYF.

The V call is TRBV5-1, the J call TRBJ2-1; TCRdb proposes TRBD1, but this gene call is untestable without DNA. The CDR3 is made up of 14 amino acids. Per the germline V gene, CDR1 is SGHRS and CDR2 is YFSETQ. The CDR3 reads CASSFGTPGNEQFF.

CDR3 sequence reads: CASSLAVGEAGGPHEQFF. The chain couples TRBV7-2 to TRBJ2-1; the TCRdb D gene call, TRBD2, has no DNA to confirm it. This CDR3 is built from 18 residues. Germline V gives CDR1 SGHTA, CDR2 FQGNSA.

V gene TRBV3-1 combines with J gene TRBJ1-6. Germline V gene data show CDR1 as LGHDT and CDR2 as YNNKEL (reference sequence). There are 12 residues in the CDR3. The CDR3 region is CASSQEVSPLHF.

The V call is TRBV5-4, the J call TRBJ2-3; the D gene TCRdb calls, TRBD1, cannot be checked with no DNA. This CDR3 contains 15 residues. Germline assignment: CDR1 SGHNT and CDR2 YYREEE (reference sequence). The CDR3 loop is CASSEATVHTDTQYF.

The chain is built from TRBV3-1 and TRBJ2-7; the D call of TRBD2 rests on TCRdb alone, since no DNA is present to check it. CDR1 and CDR2 (germline): LGHDT, YNNKEL (reference sequence). The CDR3 is 16 amino acids. CDR3 in amino acids: CASSQLSGDGTYEQYF.

The chain uses TRBV12-5 and TRBJ2-2. The CDR3 spans 11 residues. Germline lookup yields CDR1 LGHNT and CDR2 FRNRAP. The CDR3 loop reads CASGLTGELFF.

The chain joins TRBV27 to TRBJ2-2; lacking DNA, the TRBD2 call made by TCRdb goes unchecked. This CDR3 has 13 residues. Germline V gene data show CDR1 as MNHEY and CDR2 as SMNVEV (reference sequence). The chain's CDR3 is CASSAGALGELFF.

V and J are TRBV4-1 and TRBJ2-7; without DNA, the TCRdb call of TRBD2 cannot be checked. The CDR3 is 16 residues long. Germline values: CDR1 MGHRA, CDR2 YSYEKL. The chain's CDR3 is CASSHLRTSLGYEQYF.

V and J are TRBV6-5 and TRBJ2-1; absent DNA, TCRdb's TRBD2 call cannot be checked. The CDR3 has 18 amino acids. Germline CDR1 is MNHEY and CDR2 is SVGAGI. The CDR3: CASSYVGLAGRGTNEQFF.

This sequence joins TRBV3-1 and TRBJ2-1; the D call of TRBD2 rests on TCRdb alone, since no DNA is present to check it. CDR1 is LGHDT and CDR2 is YNNKEL in the germline V gene (reference sequence). The CDR3 extends over 16 amino acids. The CDR3: CASSFGTSGHRNEQFF.

This rearrangement joins TRBV14 to TRBJ2-1; the D call of TRBD2 rests on TCRdb alone, since no DNA is present to check it. There are 15 residues in the CDR3. Germline assignment: CDR1 SGHDN and CDR2 FVKESK. The CDR3 sequence is CASSPLQPFANEQFF.

The chain carries TRBV7-2 and TRBJ2-1; TCRdb selects TRBD2, and the lack of DNA leaves this call unchecked. Per the germline V gene, CDR1 is SGHTA and CDR2 is FQGNSA. The CDR3 is 16 amino acids. This chain's CDR3 is CASSPPLAGEYNEQFF.

CDR3: CASSAGTGSFGNTIYF. The rearrangement joins TRBV28 to TRBJ1-3; there is no DNA to check the TCRdb D call of TRBD1. CDR1 is MDHEN and CDR2 is SYDVKM in the germline V gene. The CDR3 is 16 amino acids.

V is TRBV20-1 and J is TRBJ2-1. This CDR3 spans 12 amino acids. CDR1 is DFQATT and CDR2 is SNEGSKA in the germline V gene (reference sequence). CDR3 sequence: CSARSLSSEQFF.

This chain connects TRBV7-8 to TRBJ2-2; TCRdb proposes TRBD2, but this gene call is untestable without DNA. CDR3 length: 16 residues. In germline, CDR1 is SGHVS, CDR2 FQNEAQ. CDR3 protein: CASSQGTSGRMGELFF.

The gene calls are TRBV25-1 and TRBJ2-1. The CDR3 contains 14 residues. Germline CDR1 is MGHDK and CDR2 is SYGVNS. This chain's CDR3 is CASSEGLLYNEQFF.

This chain uses TRBV20-1 with TRBJ1-1; TCRdb lists TRBD1, though no DNA is available to test this call. The CDR3 totals 14 residues. Germline loops: CDR1 DFQATT, CDR2 SNEGSKA (reference sequence). The CDR3 spells CSARTQGKNTEAFF.

The chain has TRBV20-1 and TRBJ2-1; without DNA, the TCRdb call of TRBD2 cannot be checked. The length of the CDR3 is 16 residues. Germline CDR1 is DFQATT and CDR2 is SNEGSKA (reference sequence). Here the CDR3 reads CSARDPLAGPGDEQFF.

The CDR3: CASSSIGGTRSYEQYF. The chain is built from TRBV12-3 or TRBV12-4 and TRBJ2-7. The CDR3 extends over 16 amino acids.

The chain links TRBV7-8 to TRBJ1-5. CDR3 length: 15 residues. CDR1 SGHVS and CDR2 FQNEAQ come from the germline V gene. The CDR3 region is CASSFADGPNQPQHF.

CDR3 residues: CASSPPGQKNTEAFF. J is TRBJ1-1 and V is TRBV28; TCRdb outputs TRBD1, but without DNA this stays unchecked. CDR3 size: 15 residues. Germline V gives CDR1 MDHEN, CDR2 SYDVKM.

This chain uses TRBV7-9 with TRBJ2-7. The CDR3 sequence is 13 residues long. Germline CDR1 reads SEHNR; CDR2 reads FQNEAQ (reference sequence). CDR3 residues: CASSSPIGHEQYF.

This sequence joins TRBV4-1 and TRBJ2-2. Germline V gene data show CDR1 as MGHRA and CDR2 as YSYEKL. The CDR3 runs to 15 residues. CDR3 sequence reads: CASSQVGLSTGELFF.

The V call is TRBV6-1, the J call TRBJ1-1; TCRdb reports TRBD1, a call that lacks DNA to check it against. This CDR3 spans 14 amino acids. Germline CDR1 and CDR2: MNHNS and SASEGT. The CDR3 reads CASSSSRGGTEAFF.